One and the same sample provided the 23 T cell receptor beta chains below, sequenced in a study of OX40 agonist ivuxolimab in advanced cancers. The repertoire was sequenced with immunoSEQ multiplex PCR; TCRdb's copy has only in-frame clones and lacks some. The sample shows 45,000 to 65,000 clones, 70% to 85% of them seen only once. Sequencing used CD4+ or CD8+ T cells sorted from blood, obtained in a trial of the OX40 agonist ivuxolimab. These receptors were obtained from an adult with an advanced solid tumor such as melanoma, head and neck, liver or kidney cancer.

This chain joins TRBV27 and TRBJ2-6; D ambiguous. Germline CDR1 MNHEY, CDR2 SMNVEV (reference sequence). The CDR3 length is 13 residues. The V and J ends lost 6 bases and 1 base respectively, with 4 bases between them. CDR3 region: CASRGSGANVLTF. The CDR3 nucleotides are TGTGCCAGCAGAGGTTCTGGGGCCAACGTCCTGACTTTC.

This rearrangement joins TRBV27 to TRBJ1-6; 7 bases map to TRBD1. V trimming: 2 bases; J trimming: 7 bases; junction bases outside the gene matches: 2. The CDR3 extends over 14 amino acids. Germline assignment: CDR1 MNHEY and CDR2 SMNVEV (reference sequence). CDR3 in DNA: TGTGCCAGCAGTTTAAAGGGGGCGAATTCACCCCTCCACTTT. This encodes CASSLKGANSPLHF.

This chain links TRBV6-1 with TRBJ1-5; D not resolved. Germline lookup yields CDR1 MNHNS and CDR2 SASEGT. The CDR3 is made up of 15 amino acids. V gave up 2 bases and J gave up 4 bases, with 12 bases separating them. CDR3 sequence: CASSEISGVNQPQHF. The CDR3, as DNA: TGTGCCAGCAGTGAAATTAGTGGTGTGAATCAGCCCCAGCATTTT.

For the CDR3, the DNA is TGTGCCAGCAGCAAGGATCCGGGACATGAACCCGGGGGCTACACCTTC. The encoded protein is CASSKDPGHEPGGYTF. The V and J genes are TRBV5-4 and TRBJ1-2; D is possibly TRBD1 (6 bases). Germline CDR1 reads SGHNT; CDR2 reads YYREEE (reference sequence). Trimming left V 4 bases short and J 8 bases short, with 24 bases between. The CDR3 consists of 16 residues.

This chain connects TRBV11-3 to TRBJ2-7; TRBD1 agrees at 8 bases. Losses at the gene ends were 1 base for V and 4 bases for J; bases not matched to a gene: 6. CDR3 length: 15 amino acids. Germline CDR1 is SGHNT and CDR2 is YENEEA. The CDR3: CASSLAPGGGYEQYF. The CDR3 nucleotides are TGTGCCAGCAGCTTAGCACCAGGGGGCGGGTACGAGCAGTACTTC. Supplemented by reference TRBV11-3 and TRBJ2-7, the full variable domain reads EAGVVQSPRYKIIEKKQPVAFWCNPISGHNTLYWYLQNLGQGPELLIRYENEEAVDDSQLPKDRFSAERLKGVDSTLKIQPAELGDSAVYLCASSLAPGGGYEQYFGPGTRLTVT.

V and J are TRBV10-3 and TRBJ1-2; 10 bases agree with TRBD1. Looked up from germline, CDR1 is ENHRY and CDR2 is SYGVKD. The CDR3 sequence is 13 residues long. The V gene end was trimmed by 9 bases and the J gene end by 5 bases; junction bases not matched to a gene: 6. CDR3 coding DNA: TGTGCCATAGGGGACAGGGGAGGATATGGCTACACCTTC. Amino acids: CAIGDRGGYGYTF.

This chain links TRBV7-9 with TRBJ2-7, with TRBD2 identical over 11 bases. This CDR3 is built from 15 residues. Germline CDR1 SEHNR, CDR2 FQNEAQ (reference sequence). The V segment lost 5 bases and the J segment 3 bases; nucleotides outside the gene matches: 6. As DNA, the CDR3 is TGTGCCAGCAGCCGTAGCGGGAGGGCCGACTACGAGCAGTACTTC. This sequence encodes CASSRSGRADYEQYF.

This chain joins TRBV11-2 and TRBJ2-3; 8 bases map to TRBD2. The V and J ends lost 1 base and 1 base, in that order; junction bases with no gene match: 7. Germline values: CDR1 SGHAT, CDR2 FQNNGV. CDR3 length: 17 amino acids. For the CDR3, the DNA is TGTGCCAGCAGCTTAGGCCCCGGGACTAGTGGCACAGATACGCAGTATTTT. This encodes CASSLGPGTSGTDTQYF.

The V and J genes are TRBV10-3 and TRBJ2-3, with D hard to call. Deletions cut 6 bases from V and 1 base from J, with 8 bases between. The length of the CDR3 is 13 residues. Germline-derived CDR1 and CDR2 are ENHRY and SYGVKD. The CDR3: CAIREGGTDTQYF. In nucleotides, the CDR3 is TGTGCCATCAGGGAAGGAGGCACAGATACGCAGTATTTT.

The chain is built from TRBV28 and TRBJ1-5; the D is unclear. Germline CDR1 and CDR2: MDHEN and SYDVKM. The CDR3 length is 15 residues. Trimming took off 6 bases at V and 2 bases at J, with 14 bases between the two ends. CDR3 loop: CASRRSALGNQPQHF. In DNA form, the CDR3 reads TGTGCCAGCAGAAGGTCCGCGTTAGGCAATCAGCCCCAGCATTTT.

This chain joins TRBV11-2 and TRBJ2-7; no firm D call. This CDR3 comprises 11 residues. V lost 3 bases and J lost 7, with 7 bases in between. Germline CDR1 and CDR2: SGHAT and FQNNGV. The CDR3, as DNA: TGTGCCAGCAGCTTCCCCTTAGAGCAGTACTTC. Its protein is CASSFPLEQYF.

In this sample, this clone turned up once. The rearrangement links TRBV5-1 to TRBJ1-3, with 7 positions matching TRBD1. CDR3 length: 15 amino acids. Germline V gene data show CDR1 as SGHRS and CDR2 as YFSETQ. Germline trimming cut 4 bases from V and 0 bases from J; bases unmatched to any gene: 4. CDR3 region: CASSATGSSGNTIYF. The CDR3 coding sequence is TGCGCCAGCAGCGCGACAGGGTCCTCTGGAAACACCATATATTTT.

V gene TRBV29-1 combines with J gene TRBJ1-4; D is perhaps TRBD1 (5 bases). CDR3 size: 13 residues. V lost 4 bases, J lost 5 bases, and 11 bases lay in between. Per germline, CDR1 SQVTM and CDR2 ANQGSEA. The CDR3 DNA reads TGCAGCGTTGGGGGCGGGTTCAATGAAAAACTGTTTTTT. It yields the protein CSVGGGFNEKLFF.

This chain connects TRBV7-2 to TRBJ2-1; D unresolved. CDR1 SGHTA and CDR2 FQGNSA come from the germline V gene. The CDR3 totals 14 residues. Trimming pared 4 bases from V and 3 bases from J, leaving 10 bases between. The CDR3 nucleotides read TGTGCCAGCAGCTCACTGACTGTCTACAATGAGCAGTTCTTC. It yields the protein CASSSLTVYNEQFF.

V and J are TRBV5-1 and TRBJ2-7, with no clear D. In germline, CDR1 is SGHRS, CDR2 YFSETQ. The CDR3 covers 14 residues. V lost 1 base and J lost 9, with 17 bases in between. CDR3 in amino acids: CASSLFERSRGQYF. The CDR3, as DNA: TGCGCCAGCAGCTTGTTTGAGCGTTCACGCGGGCAGTACTTC.

This rearrangement joins TRBV14 to TRBJ2-1; TRBD1 or TRBD2 may be the D gene (5 bases each). CDR3 length: 17 amino acids. The ends were cut back, 1 base at V and 12 bases at J, with 25 bases in the middle. CDR1 is SGHDN and CDR2 is FVKESK in the germline V gene. This CDR3 is CASSQVAGRVSSRGQFF. Here the CDR3 DNA reads TGTGCCAGCAGCCAAGTGGCCGGCAGGGTGAGCTCCCGGGGGCAGTTCTTC. The entire variable domain, with the rest obtained from reference TRBV14 and TRBJ2-1, is as follows: EAGVTQFPSHSVIEKGQTVTLRCDPISGHDNLYWYRRVMGKEIKFLLHFVKESKQDESGMPNNRFLAERTGGTYSTLKVQPAELEDSGVYFCASSQVAGRVSSRGQFFGPGTRLTVL.

The CDR3 nucleotides read TGTGCCAGCAGGGGGTCGGGGCACCCTGAAGCTTTCTTT. It is translated as CASRGSGHPEAFF. This chain uses TRBV2 with TRBJ1-1, with D tentatively TRBD1 (5 bases). V was clipped by 6 bases and J by 6 bases, with 14 bases between them. The CDR3 contains 13 residues. Germline CDR1 SNHLY, CDR2 FYNNEI.

Worth noting for this clone: The same CDR3 also results from other DNA sequences found in this sample. The chain couples TRBV19 to TRBJ2-5; no firm D call. The CDR3 has 17 residues. Germline CDR1 LNHDA, CDR2 SQIVND (reference sequence). The V gene lost 4 bases and the J gene lost 0 bases, with 18 bases spanning the gap. As DNA, the CDR3 is TGTGCCAGTAGTAATCCTCATGCCCCAGCGTACCAAGAGACCCAGTACTTC. It codes for CASSNPHAPAYQETQYF.

The V and J genes are TRBV28 and TRBJ1-5, with a weak D call TRBD1 (5 bases). Germline loops: CDR1 MDHEN, CDR2 SYDVKM. The CDR3 contains 15 residues. V was pared by 6 bases and J by 4 bases, with 16 bases between. The CDR3 DNA follows: TGTGCCAGCAGCCTCCGACGGGGCGAGAATCAGCCCCAGCATTTT. This codes for CASSLRRGENQPQHF. The full variable domain, rest sourced from reference TRBV28 and TRBJ1-5, is DVKVTQSSRYLVKRTGEKVFLECVQDMDHENMFWYRQDPGLGLRLIYFSYDVKMKEKGDIPEGYSVSREKKERFSLILESASTNQTSMYLCASSLRRGENQPQHFGDGTRLSIL.

This chain joins TRBV7-9 and TRBJ2-1; TRBD1 matches 7 bases. Looked up from germline, CDR1 is SEHNR and CDR2 is FQNEAQ (reference sequence). The V segment lost 4 bases and the J segment 4 bases; nucleotides outside the gene matches: 1. The CDR3 contains 13 residues. The CDR3 sequence is CASSSGQYNEQFF. The DNA for the CDR3 is TGTGCCAGCAGCTCGGGACAGTACAATGAGCAGTTCTTC.

The V and J genes are TRBV6-5 and TRBJ2-7; D call uncertain. The CDR3 contains 14 residues. Germline loops: CDR1 MNHEY, CDR2 SVGAGI. Between the trimmed V and J ends, which lost 6 bases and 2 bases, there was a span of 14 bases. CDR3 DNA: TGTGCCAGCAGCTACCTTGGGCCACCCTACGAGCAGTACTTC. It is translated as CASSYLGPPYEQYF.

V gene TRBV7-9 combines with J gene TRBJ1-5; TRBD1 aligns across 11 bases. Germline CDR1 and CDR2: SEHNR and FQNEAQ (reference sequence). The CDR3 runs 16 residues. Trimming cost V 1 base and J 7 bases; bases outside gene matches: 6. CDR3 residues: CASSLERTGGRQPQHF. In nucleotides, the CDR3 is TGTGCCAGCAGCTTAGAAAGGACAGGGGGCAGACAGCCCCAGCATTTT. Combining the CDR3 with reference TRBV7-9 and TRBJ1-5 gives the whole variable domain DTGVSQNPRHKITKRGQNVTFRCDPISEHNRLYWYRQTLGQGPEFLTYFQNEAQLEKSRLLSDRFSAERPKGSFSTLEIQRTEQGDSAMYLCASSLERTGGRQPQHFGDGTRLSIL.

V and J are TRBV7-2 and TRBJ2-3; the match to TRBD2 covers 7 bases. This CDR3 is 14 amino acids long. CDR1 SGHTA and CDR2 FQGNSA come from the germline V gene. V lost 5 bases and J lost 2; bases outside the gene matches: 4. The CDR3 bases are TGTGCCAGCAGCCCCCGGGAGGTCACAGATACGCAGTATTTT. Protein: CASSPREVTDTQYF.